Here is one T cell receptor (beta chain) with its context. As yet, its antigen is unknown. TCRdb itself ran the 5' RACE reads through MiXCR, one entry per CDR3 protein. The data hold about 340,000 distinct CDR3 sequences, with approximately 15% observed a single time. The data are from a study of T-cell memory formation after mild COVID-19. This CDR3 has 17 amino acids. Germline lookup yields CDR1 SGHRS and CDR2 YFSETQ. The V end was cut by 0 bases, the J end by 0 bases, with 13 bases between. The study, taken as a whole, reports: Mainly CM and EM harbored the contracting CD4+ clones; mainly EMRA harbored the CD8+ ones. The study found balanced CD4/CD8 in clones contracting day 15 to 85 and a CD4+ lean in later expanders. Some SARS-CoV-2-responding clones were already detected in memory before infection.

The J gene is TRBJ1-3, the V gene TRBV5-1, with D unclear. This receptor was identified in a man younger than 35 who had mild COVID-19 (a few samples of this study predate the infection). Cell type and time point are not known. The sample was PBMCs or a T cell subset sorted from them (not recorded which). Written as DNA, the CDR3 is TGCGCCAGCAGCTTGGATGGAGGCCCCTTCTCTGGAAACACCATATATTTT. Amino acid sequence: CASSLDGGPFSGNTIYF.